The present TCR beta chain was sequenced within a study of blood T cell repertoires in COVID-19. About the research overall: The United States, Italy and Spain supplied acute and convalescent COVID-19 samples. Sample material is recorded as cDNA or gDNA derived from T cells, B-cell-depleted T cells, or PBMCs.

With V trimmed by 4 bases and J by 8 bases, 9 bases remained unmatched. The CDR3 spans 15 residues. Looked up from germline, CDR1 is SEHNR and CDR2 is FQNEAQ (reference sequence). Seattle patient enrollment occurred during active infection, with longitudinal follow-up thereafter. In the authors' workflow: Using reference gene primer amplification, nucleated cell counts were estimated. Produced via immunoSEQ multiplex PCR; TCRdb's table is partial and in-frame only. For V, J and clone size, that table is used; D and trimming come from the DNA. The sample includes 200,000 to 250,000 clones, over 75% of them seen just once.

The source of this sequence is a man between 45 and 60 years old with COVID-19, enrolled during active disease. V gene TRBV7-9 combines with J gene TRBJ1-4; 8 positions agree with TRBD1. The sample was peripheral blood. The CDR3 loop is CASSYKDRDQEKLFF. The CDR3 DNA is TGTGCCAGCAGCTATAAGGACAGGGATCAGGAAAAACTGTTTTTT.